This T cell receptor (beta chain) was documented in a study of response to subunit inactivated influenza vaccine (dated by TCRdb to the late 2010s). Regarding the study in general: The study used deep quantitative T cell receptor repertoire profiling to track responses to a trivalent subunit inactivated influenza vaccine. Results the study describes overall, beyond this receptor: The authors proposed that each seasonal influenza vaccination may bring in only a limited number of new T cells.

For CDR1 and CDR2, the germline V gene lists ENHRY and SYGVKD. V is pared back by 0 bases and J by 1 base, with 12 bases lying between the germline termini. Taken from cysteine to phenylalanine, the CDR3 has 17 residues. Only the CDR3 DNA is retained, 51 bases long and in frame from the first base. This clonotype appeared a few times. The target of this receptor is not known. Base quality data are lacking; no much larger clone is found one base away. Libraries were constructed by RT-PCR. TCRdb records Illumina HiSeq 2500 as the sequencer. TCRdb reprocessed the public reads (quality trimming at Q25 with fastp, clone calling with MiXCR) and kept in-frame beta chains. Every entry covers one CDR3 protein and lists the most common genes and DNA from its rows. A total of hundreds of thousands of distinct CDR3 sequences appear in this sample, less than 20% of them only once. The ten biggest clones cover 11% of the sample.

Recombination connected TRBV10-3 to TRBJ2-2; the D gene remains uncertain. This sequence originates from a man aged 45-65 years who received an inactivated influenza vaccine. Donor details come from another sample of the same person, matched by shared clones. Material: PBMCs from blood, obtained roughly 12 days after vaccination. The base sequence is TGTGCCATCAGTGAGTCTCCGCCGACCCGGAACACCGGGGAGCTGTTTTTT. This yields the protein CAISESPPTRNTGELFF.